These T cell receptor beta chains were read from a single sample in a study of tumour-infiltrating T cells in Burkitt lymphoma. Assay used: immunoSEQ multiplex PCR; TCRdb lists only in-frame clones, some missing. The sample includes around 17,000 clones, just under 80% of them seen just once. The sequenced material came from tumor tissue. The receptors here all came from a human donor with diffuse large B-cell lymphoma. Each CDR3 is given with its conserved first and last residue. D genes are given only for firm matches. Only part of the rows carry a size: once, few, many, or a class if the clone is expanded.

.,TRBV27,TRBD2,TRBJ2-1,TGTACCAGCAGTTTATTCCGACTAGCGGGACACAATGAGCAGTTCTTC,CTSSLFRLAGHNEQFF
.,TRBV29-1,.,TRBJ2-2,TGCAGCGTTGATGGTATTAAAGGGGGGCTCGGCACCGGGGAGCTGTTTTTT,CSVDGIKGGLGTGELFF
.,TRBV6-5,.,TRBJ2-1,TGTGCCAGCATGGACAGTGTGAGTGAGCAGTTCTTC,CASMDSVSEQFF
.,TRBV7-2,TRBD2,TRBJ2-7,TGTGCCAGCAGCCCCCGGGTAGCGGGAGCCTTACCTAACGAGCAGTACTTC,CASSPRVAGALPNEQYF
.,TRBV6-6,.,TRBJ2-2,TGTGCCAGCACCCCAGACACCGGGGAGCTGTTTTTT,CASTPDTGELFF
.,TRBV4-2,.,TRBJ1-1,TGTGCCAGCAGCCTTGCAGGGAACACTGAAGCTTTCTTT,CASSLAGNTEAFF
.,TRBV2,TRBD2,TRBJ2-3,TGTGCCAGCAGGGAGCGGGGGGGCACAGATACGCAGTATTTT,CASRERGGTDTQYF
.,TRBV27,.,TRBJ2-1,TGTGCCAGCAGGCCCCCTTTACACCACTCCTACAATGAGCAGTTCTTC,CASRPPLHHSYNEQFF
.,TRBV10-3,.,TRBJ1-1,TGTGCCATCAGTGAGTTAGGGGGGCGCCTTATCCCGGAGGAAGCTTTCTTT,CAISELGGRLIPEEAFF
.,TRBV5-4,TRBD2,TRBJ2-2,TGTGCCAGCAGTCTAGCGGGAGGGACCGGGGAGCTGTTTTTT,CASSLAGGTGELFF
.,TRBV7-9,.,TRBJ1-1,TGTGCCAGCAGCCCGGATAACACTGAAGCTTTCTTT,CASSPDNTEAFF
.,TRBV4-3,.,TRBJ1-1,TGCGCCAGCAGCTACAACCCTGACAGTGAAGCTTTCTTT,CASSYNPDSEAFF
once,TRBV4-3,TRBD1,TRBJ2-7,TGCGCCAGCAGCCAAGATTATGGACAGGTGGACGAGCAGTACTTC,CASSQDYGQVDEQYF
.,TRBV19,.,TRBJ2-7,TGTGCCAGTAGTCCGGCGGCGCGGGGACTCTACGAGCAGTACTTC,CASSPAARGLYEQYF
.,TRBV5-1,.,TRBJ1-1,TGCGCCAGCAGCTTGAATAGGGTAACTGAAGCTTTCTTT,CASSLNRVTEAFF
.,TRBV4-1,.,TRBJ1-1,TGCGCCAGCAGCCAAGGTACAGGGACGGCTTTCTTT,CASSQGTGTAFF
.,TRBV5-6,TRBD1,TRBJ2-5,TGTGCCAGCAGCTTTATGACAGGGGCAGAGACCCAGTACTTC,CASSFMTGAETQYF
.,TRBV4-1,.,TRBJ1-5,TGCGCCAGCAGCCAAGAGGGAGTTAATAGCAATCAGCCCCAGCATTTT,CASSQEGVNSNQPQHF
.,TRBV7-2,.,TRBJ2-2,TGTGCCAGCAGCTTAGCTGTAGGGAACACCGGGGAGCTGTTTTTT,CASSLAVGNTGELFF
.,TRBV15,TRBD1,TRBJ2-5,TGTGCCACCAGCACGGGCAGGGGGCAAGAGACCCAGTACTTC,CATSTGRGQETQYF
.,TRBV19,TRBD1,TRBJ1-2,TGTGCCAGTAGCACCGGGACAGGGTATGGCTACACCTTC,CASSTGTGYGYTF
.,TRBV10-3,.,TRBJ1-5,TGTGCCGCCAGCCCGGGCGAGAACAATCAGCCCCAGCATTTT,CAASPGENNQPQHF
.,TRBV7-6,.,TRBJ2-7,TGTGCCAGCAGCTTGAGTGAAACCTACGAGCAGTACTTC,CASSLSETYEQYF
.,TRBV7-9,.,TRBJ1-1,TGTGCCAGCAGCTTATCAGGAAACACTGAAGCTTTCTTT,CASSLSGNTEAFF
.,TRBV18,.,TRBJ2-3,TGTGCCAGCTCACGGTCCACAGATACGCAGTATTTT,CASSRSTDTQYF
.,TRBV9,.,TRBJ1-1,TGTGCCAGCAGCGCTGGGGGGGGGCTAGGGAACACTGAAGCTTTCTTT,CASSAGGGLGNTEAFF
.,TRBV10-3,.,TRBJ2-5,TGTGCCATCCAGTCGGACTCTCATCAAGAGACCCAGTACTTC,CAIQSDSHQETQYF
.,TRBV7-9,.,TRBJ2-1,TGTGCCAGCAGCTTAGCGGATGAGCAGTTCTTC,CASSLADEQFF
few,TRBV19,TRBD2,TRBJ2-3,TGTGCCAGTAGCCCCGGGACTAGAGCCACAGATACGCAGTATTTT,CASSPGTRATDTQYF
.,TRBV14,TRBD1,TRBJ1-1,TGTGCCAGCAGCCCCCTTGACAGGGAGATGAACACTGAAGCTTTCTTT,CASSPLDREMNTEAFF
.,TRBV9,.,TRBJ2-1,TGTGCCAGCAGCCCGAGCGGTGGAATTTACAATGAGCAGTTCTTC,CASSPSGGIYNEQFF
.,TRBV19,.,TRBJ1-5,TGTGCCAGTAGTATAAGTAGCCAGGGGCATCAGCCCCAGCATTTT,CASSISSQGHQPQHF